One sample yielded the 16 T cell receptor beta chains listed below, sequenced in a study of CD8+ T cells in alopecia areata. Reverse transcription of extracted RNA yielded cDNA, which provided the sequencing template. The assay was immunoSEQ multiplex PCR, and TCRdb's table has in-frame clones only and misses some. The repertoire has 200,000 to 250,000 clones, about 64% of them found once; the top ten carry more than 3.5%. Indicated treatment: oral pan-JAK inhibitor, 5-10 mg twice daily. The source material was CD4+ T cells sorted from blood, sampled at week 4, from a patient treated with tofacitinib. The receptor source for this set is a human donor with alopecia areata.

This clone was seen only a few times. The V and J genes are TRBV5-6 and TRBJ2-5; 7 nucleotides match TRBD1. Germline CDR1 is SGHDT and CDR2 is YYEEEE. The CDR3 loop spans 13 amino acids. J lost 4 bases, V lost 5 bases, and 5 bases had no gene match. The CDR3 DNA reads as TGTGCCAGCAGTAACAGGGGAAGAGAGACCCAGTACTTC. Encoded protein: CASSNRGRETQYF.

The chain uses TRBV15 and TRBJ2-5; D remains unclear. V lost 0 bases and J 4 bases, leaving 9 bases between the germline ends. CDR3 size: 14 residues. Germline CDR1 reads LNHNV; CDR2 reads YYDKDF (reference sequence). CDR3 sequence (DNA): TGTGCCACCAGCAGAGACCCCGACGGAGAGACCCAGTACTTC. Translation: CATSRDPDGETQYF.

The chain employs TRBV7-2 and TRBJ1-2; D might be TRBD1 (5 bases). The CDR3 contains 14 residues. V lost 5 bases and J lost 3, with 13 bases in between. Germline CDR1 reads SGHTA; CDR2 reads FQGNSA. The DNA for the CDR3 is TGTGCCAGCAGCCCGGAGGGGCGCGACTATGGCTACACCTTC. Translating it yields CASSPEGRDYGYTF. The full variable domain, its missing parts supplied by reference TRBV7-2 and TRBJ1-2, is GAGVSQSPSNKVTEKGKDVELRCDPISGHTALYWYRQSLGQGLEFLIYFQGNSAPDKSGLPSDRFSAERTGGSVSTLTIQRTQQEDSAVYLCASSPEGRDYGYTFGSGTRLTVV.

The genes are TRBV29-1 and TRBJ2-5; TRBD2 might be the D (7 bases). CDR3 length: 13 amino acids. Germline CDR1 reads SQVTM; CDR2 reads ANQGSEA. Trimming took off 6 bases at V and 4 bases at J, with 15 bases between the two ends. CDR3 nucleotides: TGCAGCGTGATCCGGGGGGCGGGAGAGACCCAGTACTTC. This gives the protein CSVIRGAGETQYF. The complete variable domain, with remaining parts taken from reference TRBV29-1 and TRBJ2-5, reads SAVISQKPSRDICQRGTSLTIQCQVDSQVTMMFWYRQQPGQSLTLIATANQGSEATYESGFVIDKFPISRPNLTFSTLTVSNMSPEDSSIYLCSVIRGAGETQYFGPGTRLLVL.

This clone occurred a few times. CDR3 coding DNA: TGCGCCAGCAGCCAAGATCCGCAGGGCCCGAACTATGGCTACACCTTC. As protein: CASSQDPQGPNYGYTF. The chain is built from TRBV4-3 and TRBJ1-2; weak D call: TRBD1 (5 bases). Trimming took 0 bases from V and 2 from J, leaving 13 bases between them. The CDR3 loop spans 16 amino acids. In germline, CDR1 is LGHNA, CDR2 YSLEER.

V usage is TRBV2 and J usage is TRBJ1-2, with D unresolved. Germline V gene lookup returns CDR1 SNHLY and CDR2 FYNNEI. V dropped 8 bases and J dropped 8 bases, with 15 bases sitting between them. The CDR3 runs 12 residues. The CDR3 loop is CASGPEDLGYTF. In DNA form, the CDR3 reads TGTGCCAGCGGACCCGAGGACCTCGGCTACACCTTC.

A few counts support this clone. The chain joins TRBV18 to TRBJ2-5; 10 bases map to TRBD1. The DNA matches TRBJ2-7 better at its end, which makes the J call doubtful. Germline V gene data show CDR1 as KGHSH and CDR2 as LQKENI. The CDR3 has 14 amino acids. CDR3 residues: CASSWDRGIYEQYF. The CDR3 region has the DNA TGTGCCAGCTCATGGGACAGGGGAATCTACGAGCAGTACTTC.

J is TRBJ1-3 and V is TRBV4-3; no clear D. The germline CDR1 and CDR2 sequences are LGHNA and YSLEER. This CDR3 spans 15 amino acids. V lost 3 bases, J lost 0 bases, and 9 bases lay in between. The DNA of the CDR3 is TGCGCCAGCAGCCATCCTCAGACCTCTGGAAACACCATATATTTT. Translating it yields CASSHPQTSGNTIYF.

The V and J genes are TRBV2 and TRBJ2-2; D is unresolved. The length of the CDR3 is 14 residues. Trimming shortened V by 8 bases and J by 0 bases, and 10 bases separated the two germline ends. The germline V gene encodes CDR1 SNHLY and CDR2 FYNNEI. CDR3 bases: TGTGCCAGCCGGTCAGGACCGAACACCGGGGAGCTGTTTTTT. Encoded protein: CASRSGPNTGELFF.

In its sample, this clone was seen a few times. This chain connects TRBV5-1 to TRBJ2-7; D ambiguous. V was clipped by 0 bases and J by 6 bases, with 7 bases between them. Germline V lookup: CDR1 SGHRS, CDR2 YFSETQ. This CDR3 contains 12 residues. CDR3 coding DNA: TGCGCCAGCAGCTTGGATCGCGGCGAGCAGTACTTC. Protein sequence: CASSLDRGEQYF.

This clone was found once. The J gene is TRBJ1-2, the V gene TRBV7-2; TRBD1 matches at 8 bases. The CDR3 has 13 amino acids. The junction had 3 bases not matched to a gene; V was cut back by 3 bases and J by 6 bases. Germline V gene lookup returns CDR1 SGHTA and CDR2 FQGNSA. CDR3 in DNA: TGTGCCAGCAGCTTTGGACAGGGTAATGGCTACACCTTC. It yields the protein CASSFGQGNGYTF. Full variable domain (rest looked up from reference TRBV7-2 and TRBJ1-2): GAGVSQSPSNKVTEKGKDVELRCDPISGHTALYWYRQSLGQGLEFLIYFQGNSAPDKSGLPSDRFSAERTGGSVSTLTIQRTQQEDSAVYLCASSFGQGNGYTFGSGTRLTVV.

The rearrangement joins TRBV5-6 to TRBJ1-1, with D perhaps TRBD1 (5 bases). The CDR3 loop spans 13 amino acids. Germline V gene data show CDR1 as SGHDT and CDR2 as YYEEEE. Trimming removed 6 bases at V and 5 bases at J, with 14 bases between. CDR3 bases: TGTGCCAGCATTCGGCAACGGGGGACTGAAGCTTTCTTT. This sequence encodes CASIRQRGTEAFF.

The chain carries TRBV29-1 and TRBJ2-5, with D possibly being TRBD1 or TRBD2 (5 bases each). Between the trimmed V and J ends, which lost 7 bases and 1 base, there was a span of 13 bases. The CDR3 covers 13 residues. The germline V gene encodes CDR1 SQVTM and CDR2 ANQGSEA. CDR3 in DNA: TGCAGCGCCGTACCGGGACCCCAAGAGACCCAGTACTTC. The encoded protein is CSAVPGPQETQYF.

V and J are TRBV7-9 and TRBJ2-1; the D gene is possibly TRBD1 (6 bases). Germline V gene sequence: CDR1 SEHNR, CDR2 FQNEAQ (reference sequence). The CDR3 is 16 amino acids. The V and J ends lost 0 bases and 9 bases respectively, with 18 bases between them. The CDR3 protein is CASSLADRIYKSEQFF. In DNA, the CDR3 is TGTGCCAGCAGCTTAGCTGACAGGATATACAAGAGTGAGCAGTTCTTC.

CDR3 loop: CASSLVLAGGQYGEQFF. For the CDR3, the DNA is TGTGCCAGCAGCTTAGTCCTAGCGGGGGGTCAATACGGTGAGCAGTTCTTC. V usage is TRBV7-2 and J usage is TRBJ2-1, with 11 nucleotides matching TRBD2. The V and J ends lost 1 base and 9 bases, in that order; junction bases with no gene match: 11. Germline CDR1 and CDR2: SGHTA and FQGNSA. The CDR3 is made up of 17 amino acids.

The chain links TRBV29-1 to TRBJ2-5, with 7 bases that match TRBD1. With 5 bases clipped from V and 2 bases from J, the junction kept 2 bases outside the gene matches. The CDR3 extends over 12 amino acids. Per germline, CDR1 SQVTM and CDR2 ANQGSEA. The CDR3 protein is CSVNRGQETQYF. The CDR3 DNA follows: TGCAGCGTTAACAGGGGTCAAGAGACCCAGTACTTC.